These 11 T cell receptor beta chains were all obtained from the same sample, sequenced in a study of cytomegalovirus exposure and HLA in healthy donors. Use of 60 Vbeta and 13 Jbeta primers characterized the PCR. Here immunoSEQ multiplex PCR was the method, and the copy in TCRdb shows in-frame clones only, minus some. The sample holds a few hundred thousand clones, more than 80% seen once. The sample consisted of PBMCs. These receptors came from a man aged 25-45 years in good health and CMV-seronegative.

As DNA, the CDR3 is TGTGCCAGCAGCTTTCGGACACCCCCCTACAATGAGCAGTTCTTC. Residues: CASSFRTPPYNEQFF. The chain combines TRBV11-2 with TRBJ2-1; D possibly corresponds to TRBD1 (5 bases). CDR1 is SGHAT and CDR2 is FQNNGV in the germline V gene. V dropped 3 bases and J dropped 2 bases, with 11 bases sitting between them. The CDR3 has 15 residues. The variable domain in full, with the rest retrieved from reference TRBV11-2 and TRBJ2-1, is EAGVAQSPRYKIIEKRQSVAFWCNPISGHATLYWYQQILGQGPKLLIQFQNNGVVDDSQLPKDRFSAERLKGVDSTLKIQPAKLEDSAVYLCASSFRTPPYNEQFFGPGTRLTVL.

Regarding this clone: The same CDR3 is also encoded by other DNA sequences in this sample. This chain uses TRBV5-6 with TRBJ2-7; 9 nucleotides match TRBD1. The germline V gene has CDR1 SGHDT and CDR2 YYEEEE. CDR3 length: 13 residues. The trim removed 3 bases at V and 4 bases at J, leaving 2 bases unmatched. CDR3 region: CASSSDRGYEQYF. DNA of the CDR3: TGTGCCAGCAGCTCGGACAGGGGATACGAGCAGTACTTC.

The rearrangement links TRBV9 to TRBJ2-2; TRBD2 matches at 13 bases. Losses at the gene ends were 4 bases for V and 0 bases for J; bases not matched to a gene: 6. Germline CDR1 reads SGDLS; CDR2 reads YYNGEE. The CDR3 runs to 18 residues. DNA of the CDR3: TGTGCCAGCAGCCCTGGACTAGCGGGGGCTACGAACACCGGGGAGCTGTTTTTT. Encoded protein: CASSPGLAGATNTGELFF.

The chain's CDR3 is CATSRDSAGGPNGELFF. In DNA form, the CDR3 reads TGTGCCACCAGCAGAGATAGCGCGGGGGGGCCTAACGGGGAGCTGTTTTTT. The chain joins TRBV15 to TRBJ2-2; 9 bases match TRBD2. This CDR3 is 17 amino acids long. Per the germline V gene, CDR1 is LNHNV and CDR2 is YYDKDF (reference sequence). Losses at the gene ends were 0 bases for V and 7 bases for J; bases not matched to a gene: 9.

The chain has TRBV29-1 and TRBJ2-7; TRBD1 aligns across 7 bases. The CDR3 is made up of 15 amino acids. The V and J ends lost 4 bases and 3 bases, in that order; junction bases with no gene match: 12. Germline CDR1 is SQVTM and CDR2 is ANQGSEA. Written as DNA, the CDR3 is TGCAGCGTTGGTGGACTGGCGGACAGGCGCTACGAGCAGTACTTC. Translating gives CSVGGLADRRYEQYF.

This sequence joins TRBV5-1 and TRBJ2-1; 8 bases are a match to TRBD2. The V gene end was trimmed by 4 bases and the J gene end by 6 bases; junction bases not matched to a gene: 12. The CDR3 is 16 residues long. Looked up from germline, CDR1 is SGHRS and CDR2 is YFSETQ. CDR3 amino acids: CASSLAPLAGRNEQFF. The CDR3 DNA sequence: TGCGCCAGCAGCCTGGCTCCCCTAGCGGGTCGCAATGAGCAGTTCTTC.

V usage is TRBV15 and J usage is TRBJ2-5, with 8 bases fitting TRBD1. The CDR3 has 18 amino acids. Germline CDR1 LNHNV, CDR2 YYDKDF (reference sequence). V shed 5 bases and J 5 bases; nucleotides not matched to a gene: 19. The CDR3 reads CATSSESVRDRPWETQYF. CDR3 DNA: TGTGCCACCAGCTCCGAATCCGTCCGGGACAGGCCATGGGAGACCCAGTACTTC. The full variable domain, rest sourced from reference TRBV15 and TRBJ2-5, is DAMVIQNPRYQVTQFGKPVTLSCSQTLNHNVMYWYQQKSSQAPKLLFHYYDKDFNNEADTPDNFQSRRPNTSFCFLDIRSPGLGDTAMYLCATSSESVRDRPWETQYFGPGTRLLVL.

This clone was recorded once. The chain links TRBV7-9 to TRBJ1-6; 9 nucleotides agree with TRBD1. V lost 1 base and J lost 10; bases outside the gene matches: 5. The CDR3 covers 15 residues. Per the germline V gene, CDR1 is SEHNR and CDR2 is FQNEAQ (reference sequence). CDR3 residues: CASSLGGQGSSPLHF. CDR3 DNA sequence: TGTGCCAGCAGCTTAGGCGGACAGGGGTCGTCACCCCTCCACTTT.

The gene calls are TRBV7-9 and TRBJ2-7; 8 bases match TRBD1. The CDR3 runs 15 residues. With 5 bases clipped from V and 2 bases from J, the junction kept 8 bases outside the gene matches. Germline V gene data show CDR1 as SEHNR and CDR2 as FQNEAQ (reference sequence). Here the CDR3 reads CASSPPTGETYEQYF. CDR3 DNA sequence: TGTGCCAGCAGCCCCCCGACAGGGGAGACCTACGAGCAGTACTTC.

The rearrangement joins TRBV5-1 to TRBJ1-2, with 8 nucleotides matching TRBD1. This CDR3 has 13 amino acids. Germline trimming cut 4 bases from V and 4 bases from J; bases unmatched to any gene: 3. Germline V lookup: CDR1 SGHRS, CDR2 YFSETQ. The CDR3 is CASSPGTGYGYTF. CDR3 in DNA: TGCGCCAGCAGCCCAGGGACAGGCTATGGCTACACCTTC.

The chain joins TRBV19 to TRBJ2-7; D call uncertain. Germline CDR1 LNHDA, CDR2 SQIVND (reference sequence). Trimming stripped 0 bases from V and 0 bases from J, with 12 bases between. CDR3 length equals 16 residues. The CDR3 coding sequence is TGTGCCAGTAGTATAGAAGCGACGGGTAGCTCCTACGAGCAGTACTTC. Residues: CASSIEATGSSYEQYF.